This passage covers 6 T cell receptor beta chains from one sample sequenced in a study of HIV-infected patients and healthy controls. cDNA was made from approximately 500 ng RNA using alpha and beta constant primers. Each of the alpha and beta chains got its own library through chain-specific third strand synthesis with indices. Via MiXCR, TCRdb re-called the 5' RACE reads, giving one row per CDR3 protein. Among about 5,000 distinct CDR3 sequences listed, around 20% were seen once. Antiretroviral therapy had run roughly three months, about 14 weeks, before follow-up blood collection. Whole blood was used without fractionation, so all unsorted peripheral T cells were included. Here the sequenced sample was blood, taken during antiretroviral therapy. Every receptor here comes from an adult with HIV infection.

This clonotype was recorded at least ten times. J is TRBJ2-2 and V is TRBV7-2, with 9 bases lining up with TRBD2. This CDR3 has 14 amino acids. The V and J ends lost 8 bases and 4 bases, in that order; junction bases with no gene match: 5. Germline loops: CDR1 SGHTA, CDR2 FQGNSA. CDR3 loop: CASAGTSTTGELFF. CDR3 sequence (DNA): TGTGCCAGCGCCGGGACTAGCACCACCGGGGAGCTGTTTTTT.

In this sample, this clonotype is medium-sized (0.01 to 0.1%). The chain employs TRBV7-8 and TRBJ2-3, with a possible D match to TRBD1 (6 bases). From germline, CDR1 is SGHVS and CDR2 FQNEAQ. This CDR3 region has 15 residues. V lost 1 base and J 4 bases, leaving 12 bases between the germline ends. The chain's CDR3 is CASSLEYRAADTQYF. DNA of the CDR3: TGTGCCAGCAGCTTAGAGTACAGGGCGGCAGATACGCAGTATTTT.

This clonotype was counted only a few times. Just one base apart from a much larger clone, this may be a read error. The CDR3 here is CASSNRATYNSPLNF. In DNA form, the CDR3 reads TGTGCCAGTAGTAATCGGGCCACCTATAATTCACCCCTCAACTTT. The gene calls are TRBV19 and TRBJ1-6; no clear D. CDR1 and CDR2 from the germline V gene are LNHDA and SQIVND (reference sequence). This CDR3 comprises 15 residues.

This clonotype showed up many times. The chain is built from TRBV12-3 or TRBV12-4 and TRBJ1-1, with TRBD1 identical over 9 bases. Trimming took 5 bases from V and 6 from J; bases not matched to a gene: 10. The CDR3 extends over 15 amino acids. CDR3 protein: CASSLGTGGAAEAFF. The CDR3 DNA reads as TGTGCCAGCAGTCTAGGAACAGGGGGCGCGGCTGAAGCTTTCTTT.

Notes on this clonotype: Being one base from a much bigger clone, this may be a read error. The V call is TRBV7-9, the J call TRBJ1-3; D not resolved. CDR3 length: 18 amino acids. From germline, CDR1 is SEHNR and CDR2 FQNEAQ (reference sequence). CDR3 amino acids: CVSSSSFWQSDSGNTIYF. CDR3 DNA sequence: TGTGTCAGCAGCTCCAGTTTTTGGCAGAGCGACTCTGGAAACACCATATATTTT. Full variable domain (remainder filled in from reference TRBV7-9 and TRBJ1-3): DTGVSQNPRHKITKRGQNVTFRCDPISEHNRLYWYRQTLGQGPEFLTYFQNEAQLEKSRLLSDRFSAERPKGSFSTLEIQRTEQGDSAMYLCVSSSSFWQSDSGNTIYFGEGSWLTVV.

The genes are TRBV14 and TRBJ1-6, with 10 bases that match TRBD1. CDR3 size: 20 residues. Germline loops: CDR1 SGHDN, CDR2 FVKESK. J gave up 4 bases and V 1 base, and 13 bases lay outside the gene matches. The CDR3 loop is CASSQGVKEGTGAYNSPLHF. The DNA for the CDR3 is TGTGCCAGCAGCCAAGGAGTTAAGGAAGGGACAGGGGCATATAATTCACCCCTCCACTTT.